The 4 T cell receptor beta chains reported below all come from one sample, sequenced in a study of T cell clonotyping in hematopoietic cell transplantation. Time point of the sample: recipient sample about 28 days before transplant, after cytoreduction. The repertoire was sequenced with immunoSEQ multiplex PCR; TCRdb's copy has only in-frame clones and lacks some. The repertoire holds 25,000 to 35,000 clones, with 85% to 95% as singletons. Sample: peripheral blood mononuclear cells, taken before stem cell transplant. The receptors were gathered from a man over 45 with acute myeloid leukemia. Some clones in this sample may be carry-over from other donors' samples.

CDR3 in DNA: TGTGCCTGGGGGACAGCTCAGCAGTACTTC. Translated, it gives CAWGTAQQYF. This chain connects TRBV30 to TRBJ2-7; 7 positions match TRBD1. After removal of 5 bases from V and 8 bases from J, the junction contained 3 bases not matched to a gene. Germline V gene data show CDR1 as GTSNPN and CDR2 as SVGIG (reference sequence). The CDR3 contains 10 residues.

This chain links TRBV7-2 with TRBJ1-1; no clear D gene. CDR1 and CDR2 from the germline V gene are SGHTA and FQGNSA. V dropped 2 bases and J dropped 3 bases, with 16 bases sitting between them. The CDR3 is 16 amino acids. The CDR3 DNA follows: TGTGCCAGCAGCTTACATCACGTGGGGTATTACACTGAAGCTTTCTTT. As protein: CASSLHHVGYYTEAFF.

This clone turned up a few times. The CDR3 nucleotides are TGTGCCAGCAGTTCGTTAAACCCTTTGACAGGGGGCGAAGCTTTCTTT. Translation: CASSSLNPLTGGEAFF. The V call is TRBV28, the J call TRBJ1-1; 10 bases align to TRBD1. Germline CDR1 is MDHEN and CDR2 is SYDVKM. The CDR3 extends over 16 amino acids. The V gene end was trimmed by 4 bases and the J gene end by 8 bases; junction bases not matched to a gene: 13.

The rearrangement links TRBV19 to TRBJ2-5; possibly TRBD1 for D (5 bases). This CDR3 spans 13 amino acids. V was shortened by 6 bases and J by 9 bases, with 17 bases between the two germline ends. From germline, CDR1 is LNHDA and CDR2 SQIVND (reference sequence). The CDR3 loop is CASSPLRDGAQYF. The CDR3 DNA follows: TGTGCCAGTAGCCCTCTCAGGGATGGGGCCCAGTACTTC.